This T cell receptor (beta chain) comes out of a study of sequential checkpoint blockade in melanoma. Germline V gives CDR1 SGHTA, CDR2 FQGNSA. Trimming pared 9 bases from V and 7 bases from J, leaving 16 bases between. The length of the CDR3 is 13 residues. The repertoire was sequenced with immunoSEQ multiplex PCR; TCRdb's copy has only in-frame clones and lacks some. The table records thousands of clones, roughly a quarter of them present only once. This sample's treatment: randomized to nivolumab then ipilimumab (arm A) or the reverse (arm B). This clone came up many times. The chain links TRBV7-2 to TRBJ2-1, with a tentative D call TRBD2 (5 bases). The TCR originated in a human donor with melanoma. Source: tumor tissue (inferred from file names), taken from a patient given nivolumab and ipilimumab in sequence. The CDR3 protein is CASEPPWRNEQFF. Here the CDR3 DNA reads TGTGCCAGTGAGCCCCCGTGGAGGAATGAGCAGTTCTTC. The full variable domain, with the rest looked up from reference TRBV7-2 and TRBJ2-1, is GAGVSQSPSNKVTEKGKDVELRCDPISGHTALYWYRQSLGQGLEFLIYFQGNSAPDKSGLPSDRFSAERTGGSVSTLTIQRTQQEDSAVYLCASEPPWRNEQFFGPGTRLTVL.